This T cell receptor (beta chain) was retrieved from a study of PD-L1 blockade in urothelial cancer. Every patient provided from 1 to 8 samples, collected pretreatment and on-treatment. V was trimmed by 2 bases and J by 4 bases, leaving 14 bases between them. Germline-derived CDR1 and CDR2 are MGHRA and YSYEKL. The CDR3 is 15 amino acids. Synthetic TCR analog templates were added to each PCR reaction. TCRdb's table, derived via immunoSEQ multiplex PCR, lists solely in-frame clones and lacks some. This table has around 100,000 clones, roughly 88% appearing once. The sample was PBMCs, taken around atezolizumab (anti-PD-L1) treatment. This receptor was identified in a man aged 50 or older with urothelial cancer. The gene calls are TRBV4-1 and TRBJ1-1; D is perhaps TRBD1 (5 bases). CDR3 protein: CASSQRQGFGTEAFF. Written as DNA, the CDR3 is TGCGCCAGCAGCCAAAGGCAGGGCTTTGGCACTGAAGCTTTCTTT.